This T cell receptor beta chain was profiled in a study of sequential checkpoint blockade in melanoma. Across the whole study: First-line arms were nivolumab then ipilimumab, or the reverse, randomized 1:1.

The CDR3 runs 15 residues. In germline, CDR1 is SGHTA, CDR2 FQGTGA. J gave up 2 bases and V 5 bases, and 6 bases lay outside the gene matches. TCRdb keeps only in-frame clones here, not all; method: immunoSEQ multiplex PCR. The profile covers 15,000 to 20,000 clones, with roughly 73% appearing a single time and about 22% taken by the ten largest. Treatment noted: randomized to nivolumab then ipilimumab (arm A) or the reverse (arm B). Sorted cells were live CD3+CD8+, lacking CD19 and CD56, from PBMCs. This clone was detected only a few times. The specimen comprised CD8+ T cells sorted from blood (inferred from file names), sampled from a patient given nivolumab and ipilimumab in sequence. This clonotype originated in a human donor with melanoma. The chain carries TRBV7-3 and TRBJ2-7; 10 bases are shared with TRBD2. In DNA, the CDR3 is TGTGCCAGCAGCCCCTTAGCGGGGGGCACCTACGAGCAGTACTTC. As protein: CASSPLAGGTYEQYF.